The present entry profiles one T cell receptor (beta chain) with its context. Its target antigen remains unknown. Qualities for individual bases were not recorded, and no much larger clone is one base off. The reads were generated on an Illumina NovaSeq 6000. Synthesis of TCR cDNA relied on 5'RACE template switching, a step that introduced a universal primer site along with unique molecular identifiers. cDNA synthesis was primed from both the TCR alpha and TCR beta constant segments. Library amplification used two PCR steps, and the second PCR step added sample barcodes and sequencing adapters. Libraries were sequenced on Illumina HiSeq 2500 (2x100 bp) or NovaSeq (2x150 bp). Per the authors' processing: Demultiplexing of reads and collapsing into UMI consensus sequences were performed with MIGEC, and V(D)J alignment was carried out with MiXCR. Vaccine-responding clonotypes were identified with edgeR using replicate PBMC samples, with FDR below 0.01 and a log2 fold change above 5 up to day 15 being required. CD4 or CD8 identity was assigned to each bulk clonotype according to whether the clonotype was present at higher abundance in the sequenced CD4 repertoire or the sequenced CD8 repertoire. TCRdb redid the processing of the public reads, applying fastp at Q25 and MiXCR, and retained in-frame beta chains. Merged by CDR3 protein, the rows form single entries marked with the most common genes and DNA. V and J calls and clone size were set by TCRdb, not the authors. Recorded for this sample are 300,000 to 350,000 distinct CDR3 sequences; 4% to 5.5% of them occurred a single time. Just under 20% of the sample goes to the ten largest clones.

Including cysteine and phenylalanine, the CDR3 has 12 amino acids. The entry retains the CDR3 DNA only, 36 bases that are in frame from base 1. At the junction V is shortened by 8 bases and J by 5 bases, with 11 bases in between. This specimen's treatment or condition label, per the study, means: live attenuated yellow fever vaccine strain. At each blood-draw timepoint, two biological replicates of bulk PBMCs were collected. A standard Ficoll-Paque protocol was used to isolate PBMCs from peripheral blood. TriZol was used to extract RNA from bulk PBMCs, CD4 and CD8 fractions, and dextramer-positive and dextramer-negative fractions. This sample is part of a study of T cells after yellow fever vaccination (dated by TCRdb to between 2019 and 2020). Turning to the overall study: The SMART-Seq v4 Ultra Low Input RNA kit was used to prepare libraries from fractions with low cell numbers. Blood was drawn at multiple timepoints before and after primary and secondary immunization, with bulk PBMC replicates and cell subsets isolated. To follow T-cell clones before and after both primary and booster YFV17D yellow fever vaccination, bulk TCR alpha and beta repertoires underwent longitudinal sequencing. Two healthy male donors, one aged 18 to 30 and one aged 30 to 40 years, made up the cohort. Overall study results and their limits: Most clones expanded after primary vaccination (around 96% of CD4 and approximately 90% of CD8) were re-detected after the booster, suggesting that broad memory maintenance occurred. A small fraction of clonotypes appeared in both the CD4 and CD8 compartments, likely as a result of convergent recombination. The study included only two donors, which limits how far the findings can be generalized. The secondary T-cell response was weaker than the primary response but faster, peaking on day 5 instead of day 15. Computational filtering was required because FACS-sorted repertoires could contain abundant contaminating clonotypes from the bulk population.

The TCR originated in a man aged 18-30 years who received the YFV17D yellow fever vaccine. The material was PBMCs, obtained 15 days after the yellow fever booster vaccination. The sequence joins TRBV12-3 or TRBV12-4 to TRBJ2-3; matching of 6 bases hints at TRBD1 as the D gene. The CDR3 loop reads CASGNREDTQYF. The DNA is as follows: TGTGCCAGCGGCAACAGGGAAGATACGCAGTATTTT.